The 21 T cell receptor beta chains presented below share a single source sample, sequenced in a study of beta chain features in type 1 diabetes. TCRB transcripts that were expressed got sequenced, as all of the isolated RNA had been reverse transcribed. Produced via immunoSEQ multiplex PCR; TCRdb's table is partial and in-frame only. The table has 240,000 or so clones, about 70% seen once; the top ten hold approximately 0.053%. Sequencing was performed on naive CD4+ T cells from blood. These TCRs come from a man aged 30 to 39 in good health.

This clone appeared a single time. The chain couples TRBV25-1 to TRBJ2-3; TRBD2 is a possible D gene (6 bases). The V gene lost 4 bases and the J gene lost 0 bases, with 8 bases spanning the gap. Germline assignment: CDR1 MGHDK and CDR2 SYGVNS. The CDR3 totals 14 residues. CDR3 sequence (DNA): TGTGCCAGCAGTGTGCGGGGAAGCACAGATACGCAGTATTTT. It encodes CASSVRGSTDTQYF.

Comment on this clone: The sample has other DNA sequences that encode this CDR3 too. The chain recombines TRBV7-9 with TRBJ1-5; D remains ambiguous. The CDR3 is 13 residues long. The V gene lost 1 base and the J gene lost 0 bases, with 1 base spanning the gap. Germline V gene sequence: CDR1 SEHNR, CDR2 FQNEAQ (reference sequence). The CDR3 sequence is CASSLDSNQPQHF. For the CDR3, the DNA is TGTGCCAGCAGCTTAGATAGCAATCAGCCCCAGCATTTT.

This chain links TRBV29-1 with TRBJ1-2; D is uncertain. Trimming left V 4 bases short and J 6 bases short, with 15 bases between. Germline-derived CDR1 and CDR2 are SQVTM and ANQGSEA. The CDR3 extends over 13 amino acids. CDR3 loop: CSVVNMVWDGYTF. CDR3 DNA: TGCAGCGTTGTGAACATGGTCTGGGATGGCTACACCTTC.

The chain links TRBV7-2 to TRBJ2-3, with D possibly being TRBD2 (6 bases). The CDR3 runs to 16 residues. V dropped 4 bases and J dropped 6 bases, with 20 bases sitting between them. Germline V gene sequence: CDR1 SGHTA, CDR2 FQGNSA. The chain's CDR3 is CASSSSLAIGWDTQYF. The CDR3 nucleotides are TGTGCCAGCAGCTCGAGTCTAGCGATCGGGTGGGATACGCAGTATTTT.

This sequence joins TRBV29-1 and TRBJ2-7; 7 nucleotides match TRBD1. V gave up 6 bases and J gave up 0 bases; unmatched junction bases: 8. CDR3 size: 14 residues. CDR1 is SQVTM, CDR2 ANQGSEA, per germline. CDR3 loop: CSVGVQGSSYEQYF. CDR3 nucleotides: TGCAGCGTCGGCGTACAGGGGTCCTCCTACGAGCAGTACTTC.

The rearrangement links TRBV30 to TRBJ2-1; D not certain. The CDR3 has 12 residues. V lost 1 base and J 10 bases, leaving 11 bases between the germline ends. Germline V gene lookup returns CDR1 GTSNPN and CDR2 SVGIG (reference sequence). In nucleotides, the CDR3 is TGTGCCTGGAGTGATGTCTTTGGGGAGCAGTTCTTC. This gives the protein CAWSDVFGEQFF.

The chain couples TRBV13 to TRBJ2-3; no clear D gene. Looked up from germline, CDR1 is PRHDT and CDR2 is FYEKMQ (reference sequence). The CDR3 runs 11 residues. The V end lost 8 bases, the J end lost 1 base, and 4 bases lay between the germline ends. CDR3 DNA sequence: TGTGCCAGCGGGCGCACAGATACGCAGTATTTT. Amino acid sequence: CASGRTDTQYF.

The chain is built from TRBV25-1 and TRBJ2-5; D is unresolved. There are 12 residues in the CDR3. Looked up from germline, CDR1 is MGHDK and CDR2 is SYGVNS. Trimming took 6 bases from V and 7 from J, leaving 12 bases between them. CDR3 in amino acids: CASRGRPGTQYF. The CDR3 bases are TGTGCCAGCAGAGGACGTCCCGGGACCCAGTACTTC.

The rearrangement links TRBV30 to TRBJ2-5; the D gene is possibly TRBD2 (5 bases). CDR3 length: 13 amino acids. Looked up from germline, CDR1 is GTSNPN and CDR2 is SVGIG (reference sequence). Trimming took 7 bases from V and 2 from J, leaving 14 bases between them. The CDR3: CASTRAGQETQYF. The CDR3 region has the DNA TGTGCCTCCACGAGGGCGGGTCAAGAGACCCAGTACTTC.

The CDR3 region is CASSTTGQGGYEQYF. The CDR3 DNA reads TGTGCCAGCTCAACTACTGGACAGGGGGGTTACGAGCAGTACTTC. The gene calls are TRBV18 and TRBJ2-7, with 10 bases lining up with TRBD1. Per the germline V gene, CDR1 is KGHSH and CDR2 is LQKENI. Trimming removed 5 bases from V and 4 bases from J; junction bases left unmatched: 8. The CDR3 runs to 15 residues.

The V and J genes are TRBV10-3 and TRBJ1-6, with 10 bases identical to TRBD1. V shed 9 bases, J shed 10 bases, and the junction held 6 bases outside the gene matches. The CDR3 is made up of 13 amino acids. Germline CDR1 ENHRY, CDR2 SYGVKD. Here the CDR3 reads CAISGTGDSPLHF. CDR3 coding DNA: TGTGCCATTTCGGGGACAGGGGACTCACCCCTCCACTTT.

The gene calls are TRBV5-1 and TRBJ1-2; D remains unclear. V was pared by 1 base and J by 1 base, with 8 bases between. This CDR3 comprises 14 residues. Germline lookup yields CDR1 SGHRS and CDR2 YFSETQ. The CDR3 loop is CASSLSGDNYGYTF. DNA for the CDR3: TGCGCCAGCAGCTTGTCTGGGGATAACTATGGCTACACCTTC.

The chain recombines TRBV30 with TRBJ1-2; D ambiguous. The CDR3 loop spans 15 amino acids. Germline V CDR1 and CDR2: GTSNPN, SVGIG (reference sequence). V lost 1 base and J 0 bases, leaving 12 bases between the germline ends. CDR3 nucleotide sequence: TGTGCCTGGAGTGCATTGCAGCGATCTAACTATGGCTACACCTTC. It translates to CAWSALQRSNYGYTF.

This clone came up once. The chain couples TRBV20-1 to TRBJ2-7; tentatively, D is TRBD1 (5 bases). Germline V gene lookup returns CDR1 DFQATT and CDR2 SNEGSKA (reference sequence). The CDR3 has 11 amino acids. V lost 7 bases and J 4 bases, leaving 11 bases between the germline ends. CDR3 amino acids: CSVQGPYEQYF. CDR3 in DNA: TGCAGTGTCCAGGGCCCGTACGAGCAGTACTTC.

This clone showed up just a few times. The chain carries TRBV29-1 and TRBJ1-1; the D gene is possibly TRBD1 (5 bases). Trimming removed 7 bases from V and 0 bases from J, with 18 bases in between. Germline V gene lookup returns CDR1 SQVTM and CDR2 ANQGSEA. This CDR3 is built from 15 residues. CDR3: CSAIPVLGVNTEAFF. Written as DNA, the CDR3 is TGCAGCGCTATCCCCGTCCTGGGGGTGAACACTGAAGCTTTCTTT. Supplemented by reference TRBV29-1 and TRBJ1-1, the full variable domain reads SAVISQKPSRDICQRGTSLTIQCQVDSQVTMMFWYRQQPGQSLTLIATANQGSEATYESGFVIDKFPISRPNLTFSTLTVSNMSPEDSSIYLCSAIPVLGVNTEAFFGQGTRLTVV.

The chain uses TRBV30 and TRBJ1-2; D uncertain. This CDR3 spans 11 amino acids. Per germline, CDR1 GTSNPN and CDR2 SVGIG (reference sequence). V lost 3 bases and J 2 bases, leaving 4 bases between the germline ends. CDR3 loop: CAWRPNYGYTF. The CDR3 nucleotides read TGTGCCTGGAGGCCGAACTATGGCTACACCTTC.

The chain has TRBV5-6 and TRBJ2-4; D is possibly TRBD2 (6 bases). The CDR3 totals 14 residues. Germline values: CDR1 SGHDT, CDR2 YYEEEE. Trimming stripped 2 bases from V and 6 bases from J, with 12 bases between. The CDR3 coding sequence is TGTGCCAGCAGCTTATTACAGGAGGGAAACATTCAGTACTTC. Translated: CASSLLQEGNIQYF.

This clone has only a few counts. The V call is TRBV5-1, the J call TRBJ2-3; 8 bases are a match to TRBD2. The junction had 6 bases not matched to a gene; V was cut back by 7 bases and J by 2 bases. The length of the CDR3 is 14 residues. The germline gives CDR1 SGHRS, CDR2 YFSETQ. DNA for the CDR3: TGCGCCAGCCGTACTAGCGGACCCACAGATACGCAGTATTTT. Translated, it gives CASRTSGPTDTQYF.

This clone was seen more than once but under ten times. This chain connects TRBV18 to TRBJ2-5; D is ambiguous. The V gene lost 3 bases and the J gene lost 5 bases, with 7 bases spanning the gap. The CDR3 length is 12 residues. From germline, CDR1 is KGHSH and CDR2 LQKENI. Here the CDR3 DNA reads TGTGCCAGCTCACCGGAGCTGGAGACCCAGTACTTC. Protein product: CASSPELETQYF. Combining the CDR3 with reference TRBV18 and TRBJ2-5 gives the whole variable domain NAGVMQNPRHLVRRRGQEARLRCSPMKGHSHVYWYRQLPEEGLKFMVYLQKENIIDESGMPKERFSAEFPKEGPSILRIQQVVRGDSAAYFCASSPELETQYFGPGTRLLVL.

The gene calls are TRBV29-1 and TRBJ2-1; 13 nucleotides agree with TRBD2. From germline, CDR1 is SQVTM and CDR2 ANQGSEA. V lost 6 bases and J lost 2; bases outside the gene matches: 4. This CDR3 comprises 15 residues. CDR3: CSVRLAGGPYNEQFF. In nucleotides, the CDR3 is TGCAGCGTACGACTAGCGGGGGGACCCTACAATGAGCAGTTCTTC.

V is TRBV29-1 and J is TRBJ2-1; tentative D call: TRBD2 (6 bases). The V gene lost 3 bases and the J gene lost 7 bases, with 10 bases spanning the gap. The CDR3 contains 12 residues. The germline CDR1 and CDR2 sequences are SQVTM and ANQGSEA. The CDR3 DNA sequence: TGCAGCGTTGATCGGGCGGGGAATGAGCAGTTCTTC. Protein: CSVDRAGNEQFF.